This TCR beta chain was recorded in a study of T-cell reconstitution after alpha-beta-depleted transplantation in children. CDR1 and CDR2 (germline): LGHDT, YNNKEL (reference sequence). V lost 0 bases and J lost 10, with 7 bases in between. The CDR3 runs to 12 residues. Preparation of the TCRbeta library used unique molecular identifiers. TCRdb recomputed calls from the PCR reads with MiXCR, one row per CDR3 protein. The sample consists of 200,000 to 250,000 distinct CDR3 sequences, 8% to 10% of them appearing once. This clonotype was observed a few times. This receptor was identified in a human donor who donated a stem cell graft to a child with acute lymphoblastic leukemia. The starting material was PBMCs from the stem cell graft donor, obtained from the stem cell graft. The genes are TRBV3-1 and TRBJ2-1; D is unclear. CDR3 in amino acids: CASSQDLFEQFF. CDR3 DNA sequence: TGTGCCAGCAGCCAAGACCTATTCGAGCAGTTCTTC.